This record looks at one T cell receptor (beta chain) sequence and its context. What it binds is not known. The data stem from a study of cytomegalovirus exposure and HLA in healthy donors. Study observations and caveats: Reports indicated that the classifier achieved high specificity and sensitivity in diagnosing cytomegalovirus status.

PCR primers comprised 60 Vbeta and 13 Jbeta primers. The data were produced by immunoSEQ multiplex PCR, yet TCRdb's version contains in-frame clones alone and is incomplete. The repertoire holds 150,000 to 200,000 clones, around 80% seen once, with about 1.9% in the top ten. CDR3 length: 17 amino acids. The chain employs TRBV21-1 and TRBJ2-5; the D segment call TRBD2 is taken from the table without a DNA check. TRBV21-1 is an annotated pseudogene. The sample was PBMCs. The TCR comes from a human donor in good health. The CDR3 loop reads CASSKGGSGEFQETQYF. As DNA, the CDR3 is TGTGCCAGCAGCAAGGGGGGTAGCGGGGAGTTCCAAGAGACCCAGTACTTC.